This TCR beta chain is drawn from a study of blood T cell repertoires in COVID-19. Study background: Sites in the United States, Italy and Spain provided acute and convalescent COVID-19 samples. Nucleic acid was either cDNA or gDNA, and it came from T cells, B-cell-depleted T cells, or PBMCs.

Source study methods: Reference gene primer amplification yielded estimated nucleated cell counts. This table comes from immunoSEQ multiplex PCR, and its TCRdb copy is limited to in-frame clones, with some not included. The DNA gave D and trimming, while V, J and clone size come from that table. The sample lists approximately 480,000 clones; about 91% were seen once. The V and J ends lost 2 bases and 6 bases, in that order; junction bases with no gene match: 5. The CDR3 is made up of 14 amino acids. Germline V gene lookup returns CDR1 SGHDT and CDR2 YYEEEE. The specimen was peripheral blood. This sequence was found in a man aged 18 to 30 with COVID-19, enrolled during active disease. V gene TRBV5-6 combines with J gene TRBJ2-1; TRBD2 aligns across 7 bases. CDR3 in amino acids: CASSFGGSGNEQFF. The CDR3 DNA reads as TGTGCCAGCAGCTTTGGCGGGAGTGGCAATGAGCAGTTCTTC.